The 24 T cell receptor beta chains presented below share a single source sample, sequenced in a study of spatial heterogeneity in lung cancer. Findings and limits, study-wide: Expanded alpha and beta TCR counts within tumors tracked tumor mutation counts.

Time point specified: sample taken at primary tumor resection. Their specific antigens are unknown. TCRdb used MiXCR to reprocess the 5' RACE reads, holding one entry per CDR3 protein. This sample carries around 1,500 distinct CDR3 sequences, less than 8.5% of them seen once, and the ten largest clones take about a tenth. The sample consisted of lung tumor tissue, taken at surgery. These receptor sequences come from a female donor with early-stage non-small cell lung cancer.

This clonotype has more than one count but fewer than ten. Here the CDR3 DNA reads TGTGCCAGCAGCGACCTCTACGAGCAGTACTTC. Protein: CASSDLYEQYF. This chain uses TRBV6-2 or TRBV6-3 with TRBJ2-7, with D unresolved. Trimming pared 6 bases from V and 3 bases from J, leaving 6 bases between. The CDR3 extends over 11 amino acids. Germline V CDR1 and CDR2: MNHEY, SVGEGT.

By share, this clonotype ranks as medium-sized. The CDR3 nucleotides are TGTGCCAGTAGTATCACCGGGACAGGGATACAATCTGAGCAGTTCTTC. Its translation: CASSITGTGIQSEQFF. The rearrangement joins TRBV19 to TRBJ2-1, with 9 bases that match TRBD1. The length of the CDR3 is 16 residues. CDR1 is LNHDA and CDR2 is SQIVND in the germline V gene (reference sequence). V lost 3 bases, J lost 9 bases, and 12 bases stayed unmatched.

In its sample, this clonotype ranks as large (0.1 to 1%). The chain is built from TRBV27 and TRBJ2-7; D call uncertain. The V gene lost 3 bases and the J gene lost 6 bases, with 12 bases spanning the gap. Germline CDR1 and CDR2: MNHEY and SMNVEV (reference sequence). The CDR3 spans 13 residues. The CDR3 coding sequence is TGTGCCAGCAGTTTGTCTAGAAACGGCGAGCAGTACTTC. Translating gives CASSLSRNGEQYF.

In its sample, this clonotype ranks as medium-sized. This chain connects TRBV11-2 to TRBJ1-1; no reliable D call. V was trimmed by 5 bases and J by 1 base, leaving 8 bases between them. The CDR3 has 13 amino acids. In germline, CDR1 is SGHAT, CDR2 FQNNGV. CDR3 nucleotides: TGTGCCAGCAGCCTCTCCGGGAACACTGAAGCTTTCTTT. It codes for CASSLSGNTEAFF.

This clonotype appeared a few times. This chain links TRBV28 with TRBJ2-2; no clear D gene. V was trimmed by 1 base and J by 6 bases, leaving 9 bases between them. The CDR3 consists of 14 residues. Germline V lookup: CDR1 MDHEN, CDR2 SYDVKM. The CDR3 loop is CASSLLLPPGELFF. The CDR3 nucleotides read TGTGCCAGCAGTTTATTACTCCCCCCCGGGGAGCTGTTTTTT.

Relative to its sample, this clonotype is medium-sized. The V gene is TRBV30, the J gene TRBJ1-2; no clear D gene. V shed 0 bases and J shed 13 bases, with 18 bases lying between them. The CDR3 is 13 residues long. Germline assignment: CDR1 GTSNPN and CDR2 SVGIG (reference sequence). CDR3 coding DNA: TGTGCCTGGAGTGTCGTACAGACCACTTCCGTCACCTTC. This gives the protein CAWSVVQTTSVTF.

This clonotype came up many times. The V and J genes are TRBV6-5 and TRBJ1-1, with D unresolved. Germline V gives CDR1 MNHEY, CDR2 SVGAGI. The CDR3 runs 14 residues. Trimming stripped 4 bases from V and 3 bases from J, with 12 bases between. The CDR3 DNA follows: TGTGCCAGCAGTTTTACAGTTTTGTACACTGAAGCTTTCTTT. Translated: CASSFTVLYTEAFF.

The chain recombines TRBV5-1 with TRBJ1-1; unclear D gene. The CDR3 is made up of 14 amino acids. Germline V lookup: CDR1 SGHRS, CDR2 YFSETQ. Trimming took off 3 bases at V and 1 base at J, with 10 bases between the two ends. For the CDR3, the DNA is TGCGCCAGCAGCTCCGGACGGTCGAACACTGAAGCTTTCTTT. This codes for CASSSGRSNTEAFF.

In its sample, this clonotype ranks as medium-sized. This sequence joins TRBV4-1 and TRBJ2-3; tentative D call: TRBD2 (6 bases). Per the germline V gene, CDR1 is MGHRA and CDR2 is YSYEKL. With 1 base removed from V and 3 bases from J, the gap between germline ends came to 20 bases. The CDR3 has 18 amino acids. For the CDR3, the DNA is TGCGCCAGCAGCCAAGGATCGGGACTTAACATTGGAACAGATACGCAGTATTTT. Its translation is CASSQGSGLNIGTDTQYF.

By sample fraction, this clonotype is large. The chain has TRBV18 and TRBJ1-4; D gene unclear. There are 14 residues in the CDR3. CDR1 and CDR2 from the germline V gene are KGHSH and LQKENI. V lost 2 bases and J 0 bases, leaving 4 bases between the germline ends. CDR3 protein: CASSPSATNEKLFF. CDR3 DNA sequence: TGTGCCAGCTCACCATCTGCAACTAATGAAAAACTGTTTTTT.

This clonotype was observed at least ten times. V usage is TRBV7-2 and J usage is TRBJ1-5; D is unclear. CDR3 size: 12 residues. With 6 bases removed from V and 10 bases from J, the gap between germline ends came to 13 bases. Germline V CDR1 and CDR2: SGHTA, FQGNSA. The CDR3 DNA sequence: TGTGCCAGCAGTCATACTCCCGGACCCCAGCATTTT. This translates into CASSHTPGPQHF. Together with reference TRBV7-2 and TRBJ1-5, the CDR3 gives the full variable domain: GAGVSQSPSNKVTEKGKDVELRCDPISGHTALYWYRQSLGQGLEFLIYFQGNSAPDKSGLPSDRFSAERTGGSVSTLTIQRTQQEDSAVYLCASSHTPGPQHFGDGTRLSIL.

This clonotype is medium-sized by share. The rearrangement uses TRBV6-5 and TRBJ2-1, with 8 bases identical to TRBD1. Germline V gene lookup returns CDR1 MNHEY and CDR2 SVGAGI. The CDR3 runs 15 residues. Trimming took 6 bases from V and 6 from J; bases not matched to a gene: 10. CDR3 nucleotide sequence: TGTGCCAGCAGATCGACAGGGGTTTTTGGCAATGAGCAGTTCTTC. Amino acids: CASRSTGVFGNEQFF.

This clonotype was picked up a small number of times. Given the absence of the conserved phenylalanine or tryptophan at the CDR3 end, a read error is likely. This chain links TRBV2 with TRBJ2-7, with D perhaps TRBD1 (5 bases). The CDR3 is made up of 12 amino acids. From germline, CDR1 is SNHLY and CDR2 FYNNEI. The V and J ends lost 4 bases and 4 bases respectively, with 8 bases between them. Here the CDR3 reads CASSGTTYEQYY. DNA for the CDR3: TGTGCCAGCAGTGGGACAACATACGAGCAGTACTAC.

This clonotype is classed as medium-sized. The DNA of the CDR3 is TGTGCCAGCAGTACACCGGGACGCCAAGCCTACGAGCAGTACTTC. This gives the protein CASSTPGRQAYEQYF. This sequence joins TRBV28 and TRBJ2-7; D could derive from TRBD1 or TRBD2 (5 bases each). CDR1 is MDHEN, CDR2 SYDVKM, per germline. V was clipped by 5 bases and J by 2 bases, with 16 bases between them. This CDR3 is 15 amino acids long. Drawing the rest from reference TRBV28 and TRBJ2-7, the complete variable domain is DVKVTQSSRYLVKRTGEKVFLECVQDMDHENMFWYRQDPGLGLRLIYFSYDVKMKEKGDIPEGYSVSREKKERFSLILESASTNQTSMYLCASSTPGRQAYEQYFGPGTRLTVT.

Ten or more counts support this clonotype. This chain uses TRBV4-3 with TRBJ2-1; D not resolved. Trimming took 0 bases from V and 7 from J, leaving 10 bases between them. Germline loops: CDR1 LGHNA, CDR2 YSLEER. This CDR3 spans 14 amino acids. The CDR3: CASSQDLQSNEQFF. CDR3 nucleotide sequence: TGCGCCAGCAGCCAAGATCTCCAGTCTAATGAGCAGTTCTTC.

This clonotype counts as medium-sized (0.01 to 0.1%). This rearrangement joins TRBV7-6 to TRBJ2-5, with 8 bases matching TRBD2. Unmatched junction bases numbered 16, after V lost 6 bases and J lost 4 bases. The germline gives CDR1 SGHVS, CDR2 FNYEAQ. CDR3 length equals 17 residues. CDR3: CASSDSSTSVRGETQYF. In DNA, the CDR3 is TGTGCCAGCAGTGATTCGTCGACTAGCGTAAGGGGAGAGACCCAGTACTTC.

This clonotype occurred a few times. The chain has TRBV29-1 and TRBJ2-3; 7 bases match TRBD2. The CDR3 totals 13 residues. The J segment lost 4 bases and the V segment lost 3 bases, leaving 4 bases of the junction unmatched. Germline CDR1 is SQVTM and CDR2 is ANQGSEA. CDR3 nucleotide sequence: TGCAGCGTTGACTTAGCGGGTCCAGATACGCAGTATTTT. It is translated as CSVDLAGPDTQYF.

The chain joins TRBV19 to TRBJ2-1; 10 positions agree with TRBD2. Trimming took 8 bases from V and 9 from J; bases not matched to a gene: 7. The CDR3 has 13 residues. CDR1 and CDR2 from the germline V gene are LNHDA and SQIVND (reference sequence). The CDR3 here is CASQSGGAFEQFF. The CDR3 DNA reads as TGTGCCAGTCAAAGCGGGGGGGCCTTTGAGCAGTTCTTC.

This clonotype is labeled medium-sized. The chain joins TRBV4-2 to TRBJ2-2; D call uncertain. The V and J ends lost 1 base and 0 bases respectively, with 6 bases between them. The V gene's germline CDR1 is LGHNA and CDR2 YNFKEQ. The CDR3 is 15 residues long. The CDR3 protein is CASSQAGTNTGELFF. Here the CDR3 DNA reads TGTGCCAGCAGCCAAGCCGGTACGAACACCGGGGAGCTGTTTTTT.

This clonotype is classed as large (0.1 to 1%). V is TRBV14 and J is TRBJ1-1, with 7 positions matching TRBD1. V gave up 5 bases and J gave up 4 bases; unmatched junction bases: 4. The CDR3 contains 13 residues. The germline V gene has CDR1 SGHDN and CDR2 FVKESK. The CDR3 reads CASSVGTVTEAFF. CDR3 nucleotide sequence: TGTGCCAGCAGCGTTGGGACAGTCACTGAAGCTTTCTTT.

By share, this clonotype counts as large. The chain employs TRBV29-1 and TRBJ1-2, with D perhaps matching TRBD1 (6 bases). The ends were cut back, 3 bases at V and 8 bases at J, with 13 bases in the middle. Germline-derived CDR1 and CDR2 are SQVTM and ANQGSEA. This CDR3 spans 12 amino acids. The CDR3 region has the DNA TGCAGCGTTGAGGACAGCCCCTGGGGCTACACCTTC. It is translated as CSVEDSPWGYTF. The full variable domain, its missing parts supplied by reference TRBV29-1 and TRBJ1-2, is SAVISQKPSRDICQRGTSLTIQCQVDSQVTMMFWYRQQPGQSLTLIATANQGSEATYESGFVIDKFPISRPNLTFSTLTVSNMSPEDSSIYLCSVEDSPWGYTFGSGTRLTVV.

This clonotype is large within its sample. The CDR3 spells CSARDRLSGKDTGELFF. The CDR3 region has the DNA TGCAGTGCTAGAGATAGGCTATCTGGGAAAGACACCGGGGAGCTGTTTTTT. V gene TRBV20-1 combines with J gene TRBJ2-2; unclear D gene. The length of the CDR3 is 17 residues. CDR1 DFQATT and CDR2 SNEGSKA come from the germline V gene (reference sequence). Between the trimmed V and J ends, which lost 0 bases and 3 bases, there was a span of 17 bases.

By frequency in the sample, this clonotype is medium-sized (0.01 to 0.1%). This rearrangement joins TRBV14 to TRBJ2-1; the D gene is possibly TRBD1 (5 bases). The CDR3 runs to 17 residues. V was cut by 3 bases and J by 5 bases, with 20 bases left in between. The germline V gene encodes CDR1 SGHDN and CDR2 FVKESK. CDR3 sequence: CASSHGRLRQLNNEQFF. CDR3 sequence (DNA): TGTGCCAGCAGCCACGGACGCCTGAGACAGCTAAACAATGAGCAGTTCTTC.

This clonotype occurred many times. The chain carries TRBV27 and TRBJ1-2; no definite D call. The CDR3 is 15 residues long. V was shortened by 0 bases and J by 7 bases, with 15 bases between the two germline ends. Germline V gene data show CDR1 as MNHEY and CDR2 as SMNVEV (reference sequence). This CDR3 is CASSLSISNGGGYTF. The CDR3 bases are TGTGCCAGCAGTTTATCGATTTCTAACGGAGGTGGCTACACCTTC.